These T cell receptor beta chains were read from a single sample in a study of long-term antiretroviral therapy in people with HIV. Libraries were prepared by immunoSEQ multiplex PCR; TCRdb keeps only in-frame clonotypes and omits some of them. Of 30,000 to 40,000 clones listed, 86% were seen once; the top ten hold around 3.9%. The material sequenced was unsorted PBMCs, taken just before starting antiretroviral therapy. The receptor set was obtained from a woman aged 18-35 years with HIV. CDR3s include the opening cysteine and the closing phenylalanine or tryptophan. The order of the fields is clone size, V gene, D gene, J gene, CDR3 protein, CDR3 DNA. A D gene is named only where the DNA matches it firmly. Expanded clones get a size class; other rows say once, few or many, or leave the size out.

clone size: .; V gene: TRBV9; D gene: .; J gene: TRBJ2-7; CDR3 protein: CASGSTFYEQYF; CDR3 DNA: TGTGCCAGCGGTAGTACGTTCTACGAGCAGTACTTC
clone size: few; V gene: TRBV9; D gene: .; J gene: TRBJ1-2; CDR3 protein: CASSARVGYGYTF; CDR3 DNA: TGTGCCAGCAGCGCCAGGGTAGGGTATGGCTACACCTTC
clone size: .; V gene: TRBV7-9; D gene: TRBD1; J gene: TRBJ1-4; CDR3 protein: CASSHIFRDRADEKLFF; CDR3 DNA: TGTGCCAGCAGCCATATTTTCCGGGACAGGGCAGATGAAAAACTGTTTTTT
clone size: .; V gene: TRBV7-9; D gene: .; J gene: TRBJ1-4; CDR3 protein: CASSLDGMNEKLFF; CDR3 DNA: TGTGCCAGCAGCTTGGACGGCATGAATGAAAAACTGTTTTTT
clone size: .; V gene: TRBV28; D gene: .; J gene: TRBJ2-2; CDR3 protein: CASSSENTGELFF; CDR3 DNA: TGTGCCAGCAGTTCAGAGAACACCGGGGAGCTGTTTTTT
clone size: .; V gene: TRBV6-5; D gene: .; J gene: TRBJ1-5; CDR3 protein: CASSYVGIHSNQPQHF; CDR3 DNA: TGTGCCAGCAGTTACGTTGGGATACATAGCAATCAGCCCCAGCATTTT
clone size: .; V gene: TRBV15; D gene: .; J gene: TRBJ2-3; CDR3 protein: CATSRDLASTNTQYF; CDR3 DNA: TGTGCCACCAGCAGAGATCTTGCTAGTACGAATACGCAGTATTTT
clone size: .; V gene: TRBV6-5; D gene: .; J gene: TRBJ2-5; CDR3 protein: CASSSRRRDGETQYF; CDR3 DNA: TGTGCCAGCAGTTCCCGGCGCCGGGACGGAGAGACCCAGTACTTC
clone size: .; V gene: TRBV28; D gene: .; J gene: TRBJ1-3; CDR3 protein: CASSLPPGASGNTIYF; CDR3 DNA: TGTGCCAGCAGTTTACCCCCCGGAGCCTCTGGAAACACCATATATTTT
clone size: .; V gene: TRBV7-3; D gene: TRBD2; J gene: TRBJ2-7; CDR3 protein: CASSESAGESLEQYF; CDR3 DNA: TGTGCCAGCAGCGAATCGGCGGGAGAATCCCTCGAGCAGTACTTC
clone size: .; V gene: TRBV28; D gene: TRBD1; J gene: TRBJ1-3; CDR3 protein: CASSPTRDRDSGNTIYF; CDR3 DNA: TGTGCCAGCAGTCCTACCCGGGACAGAGACTCTGGAAACACCATATATTTT
clone size: .; V gene: TRBV6-1; D gene: .; J gene: TRBJ2-6; CDR3 protein: CASRAGANVLTF; CDR3 DNA: TGTGCCAGCAGGGCAGGGGCCAACGTCCTGACTTTC
clone size: .; V gene: TRBV7-3; D gene: TRBD2; J gene: TRBJ2-1; CDR3 protein: CASSPGRTRMEDEQFF; CDR3 DNA: TGTGCCAGCAGCCCTGGTCGGACTAGAATGGAGGATGAGCAGTTCTTC
clone size: .; V gene: TRBV15; D gene: .; J gene: TRBJ2-2; CDR3 protein: CATSRVPNTGELFF; CDR3 DNA: TGTGCCACCAGCAGAGTGCCGAACACCGGGGAGCTGTTTTTT
clone size: .; V gene: TRBV15; D gene: .; J gene: TRBJ2-1; CDR3 protein: CATSRPGNNNEQFF; CDR3 DNA: TGTGCCACCAGCAGACCAGGAAACAACAATGAGCAGTTCTTC
clone size: .; V gene: TRBV7-6; D gene: .; J gene: TRBJ2-5; CDR3 protein: CASSVRDEDETQYF; CDR3 DNA: TGTGCCAGCAGCGTCCGGGATGAAGACGAGACCCAGTACTTC
clone size: .; V gene: TRBV19; D gene: .; J gene: TRBJ1-1; CDR3 protein: CASKRQGGMNTEAFF; CDR3 DNA: TGTGCCAGTAAAAGGCAGGGCGGGATGAACACTGAAGCTTTCTTT